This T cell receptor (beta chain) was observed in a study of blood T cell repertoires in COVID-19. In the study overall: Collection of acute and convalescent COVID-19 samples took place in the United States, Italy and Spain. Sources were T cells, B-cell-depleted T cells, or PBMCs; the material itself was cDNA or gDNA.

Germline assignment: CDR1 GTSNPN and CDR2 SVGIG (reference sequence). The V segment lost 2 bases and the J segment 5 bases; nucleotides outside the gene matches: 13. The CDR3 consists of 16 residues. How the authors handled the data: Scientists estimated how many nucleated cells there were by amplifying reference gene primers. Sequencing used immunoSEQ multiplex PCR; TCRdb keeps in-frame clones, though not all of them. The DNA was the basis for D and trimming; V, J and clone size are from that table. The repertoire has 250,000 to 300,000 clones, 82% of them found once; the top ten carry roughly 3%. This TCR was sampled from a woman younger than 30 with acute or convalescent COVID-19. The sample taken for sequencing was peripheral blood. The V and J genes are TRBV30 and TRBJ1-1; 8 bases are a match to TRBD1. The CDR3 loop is CAWSQHGQGWGTEAFF. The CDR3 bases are TGTGCCTGGAGTCAACACGGACAGGGATGGGGGACTGAAGCTTTCTTT.